These 4 T cell receptor beta chains came from one sample sequenced in a study of blood T cell repertoires in COVID-19. The assay was immunoSEQ multiplex PCR, and TCRdb's table has in-frame clones only and misses some. The sample consists of 70,000 to 80,000 clones, roughly nine tenths of them appearing once. Material: peripheral blood. The receptors here all came from a woman aged 60-75 years with acute or convalescent COVID-19.

In this sample, this clone turned up once. The chain recombines TRBV19 with TRBJ2-1; 10 bases line up with TRBD2. CDR1 is LNHDA, CDR2 SQIVND, per germline (reference sequence). This CDR3 is 16 amino acids long. The trim removed 3 bases at V and 6 bases at J, leaving 8 bases unmatched. CDR3 in DNA: TGTGCCAGTAGTATTAGAGCGGGGGGGTTTGGCAATGAGCAGTTCTTC. It encodes CASSIRAGGFGNEQFF. The full variable domain, in which reference TRBV19 and TRBJ2-1 provide the parts outside the CDR3, is DGGITQSPKYLFRKEGQNVTLSCEQNLNHDAMYWYRQDPGQGLRLIYYSQIVNDFQKGDIAEGYSVSREKKESFPLTVTSAQKNPTAFYLCASSIRAGGFGNEQFFGPGTRLTVL.

This chain joins TRBV5-1 and TRBJ2-2, with 9 positions matching TRBD1. Losses at the gene ends were 2 bases for V and 2 bases for J; bases not matched to a gene: 4. This CDR3 comprises 16 residues. Germline V lookup: CDR1 SGHRS, CDR2 YFSETQ. The CDR3 sequence is CASSFMGQGNTGELFF. The CDR3 bases are TGCGCCAGCAGCTTCATGGGACAGGGTAACACCGGGGAGCTGTTTTTT.

This rearrangement joins TRBV24-1 to TRBJ2-7; 11 bases are a match to TRBD2. V lost 2 bases, J lost 4 bases, and 15 bases stayed unmatched. The CDR3 has 19 residues. The germline CDR1 and CDR2 sequences are KGHDR and SFDVKD. The CDR3 DNA reads as TGTGCCACCAGTGATTGGGGGGCGCGGAGTAGGACTAGCGGGTACGAGCAGTACTTC. Translating gives CATSDWGARSRTSGYEQYF.

In nucleotides, the CDR3 is TGTGCCAGCTCACCACCGGCGGAGACCATCTTCTATGGCTACACCTTC. Translation: CASSPPAETIFYGYTF. This chain joins TRBV18 and TRBJ1-2; D is ambiguous. The CDR3 length is 16 residues. Germline V gene lookup returns CDR1 KGHSH and CDR2 LQKENI. The germline V and J ends were trimmed by 0 bases and 4 bases, with 15 bases remaining between them.